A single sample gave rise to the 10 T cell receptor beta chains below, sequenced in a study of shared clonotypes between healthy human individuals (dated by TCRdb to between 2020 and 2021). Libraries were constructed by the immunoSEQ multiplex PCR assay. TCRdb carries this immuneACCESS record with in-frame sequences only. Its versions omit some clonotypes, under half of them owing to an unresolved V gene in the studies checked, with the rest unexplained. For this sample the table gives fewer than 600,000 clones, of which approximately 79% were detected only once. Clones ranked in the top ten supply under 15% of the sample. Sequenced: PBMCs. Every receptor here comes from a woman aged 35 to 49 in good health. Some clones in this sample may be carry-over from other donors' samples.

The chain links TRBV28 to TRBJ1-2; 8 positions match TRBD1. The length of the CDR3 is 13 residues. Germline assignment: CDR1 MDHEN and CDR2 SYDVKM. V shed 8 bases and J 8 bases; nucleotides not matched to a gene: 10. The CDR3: CASRQGFAGGYTF. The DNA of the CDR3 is TGTGCCAGCCGACAGGGGTTCGCGGGGGGCTACACCTTC.

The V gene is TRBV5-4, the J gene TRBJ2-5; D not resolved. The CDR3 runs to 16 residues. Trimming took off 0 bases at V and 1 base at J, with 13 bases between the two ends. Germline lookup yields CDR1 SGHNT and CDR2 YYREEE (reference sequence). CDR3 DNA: TGTGCCAGCAGCTTGGCCGCGGCAGGTACCCAAGAGACCCAGTACTTC. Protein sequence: CASSLAAAGTQETQYF. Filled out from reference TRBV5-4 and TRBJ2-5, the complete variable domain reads ETGVTQSPTHLIKTRGQQVTLRCSSQSGHNTVSWYQQALGQGPQFIFQYYREEENGRGNFPPRFSGLQFPNYSSELNVNALELDDSALYLCASSLAAAGTQETQYFGPGTRLLVL.

The CDR3 sequence is CASSLTPAGRTQYF. CDR3 coding DNA: TGTGCCAGCAGCTTAACGCCAGCGGGGCGCACCCAGTACTTC. This chain uses TRBV7-3 with TRBJ2-5; 7 nucleotides line up with TRBD2. The CDR3 sequence is 14 residues long. Germline V gene lookup returns CDR1 SGHTA and CDR2 FQGTGA. V shed 0 bases and J 8 bases; nucleotides not matched to a gene: 6.

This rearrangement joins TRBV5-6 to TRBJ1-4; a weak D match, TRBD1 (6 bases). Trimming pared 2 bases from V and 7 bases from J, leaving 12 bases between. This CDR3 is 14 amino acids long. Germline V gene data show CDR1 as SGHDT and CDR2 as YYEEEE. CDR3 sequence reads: CASSFDRISEKLFF. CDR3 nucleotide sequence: TGTGCCAGCAGCTTTGACAGGATTAGTGAAAAACTGTTTTTT.

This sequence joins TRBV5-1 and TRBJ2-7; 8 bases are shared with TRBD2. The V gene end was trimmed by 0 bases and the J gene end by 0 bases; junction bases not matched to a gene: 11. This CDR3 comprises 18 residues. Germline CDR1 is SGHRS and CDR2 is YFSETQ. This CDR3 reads CASSLGNIAGLNSYEQYF. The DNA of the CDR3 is TGCGCCAGCAGCTTGGGGAATATAGCGGGATTAAACTCCTACGAGCAGTACTTC.

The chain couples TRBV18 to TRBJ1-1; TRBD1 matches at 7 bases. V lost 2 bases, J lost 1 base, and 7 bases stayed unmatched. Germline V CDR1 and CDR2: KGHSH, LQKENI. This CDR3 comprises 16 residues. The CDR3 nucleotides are TGTGCCAGCTCACCAGGAGGCCAGGGGGGGAACACTGAAGCTTTCTTT. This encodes CASSPGGQGGNTEAFF.

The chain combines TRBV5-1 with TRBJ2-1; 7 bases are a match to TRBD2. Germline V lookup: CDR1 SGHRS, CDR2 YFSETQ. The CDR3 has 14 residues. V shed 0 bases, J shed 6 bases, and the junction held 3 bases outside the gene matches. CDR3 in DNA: TGCGCCAGCAGCTTGGACCCTAGCGGCAATGAGCAGTTCTTC. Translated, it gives CASSLDPSGNEQFF.

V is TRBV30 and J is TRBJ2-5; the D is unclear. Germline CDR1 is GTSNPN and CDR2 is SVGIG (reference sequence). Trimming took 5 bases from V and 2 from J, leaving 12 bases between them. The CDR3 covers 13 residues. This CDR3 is CAWESSPQETQYF. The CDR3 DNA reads TGTGCCTGGGAGTCATCACCACAAGAGACCCAGTACTTC.

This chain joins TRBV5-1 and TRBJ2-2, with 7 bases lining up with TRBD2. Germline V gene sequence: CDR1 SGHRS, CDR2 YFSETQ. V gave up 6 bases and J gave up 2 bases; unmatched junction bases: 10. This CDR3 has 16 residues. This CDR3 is CASIRVAGENTGELFF. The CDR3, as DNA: TGCGCCAGCATCCGAGTAGCGGGTGAAAACACCGGGGAGCTGTTTTTT.

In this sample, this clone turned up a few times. CDR3 region: CASSCGGPQETQYF. CDR3 nucleotide sequence: TGTGCCAGCAGCTGCGGGGGGCCCCAAGAGACCCAGTACTTC. The J gene is TRBJ2-5, the V gene TRBV21-1; the table's D call TRBD2 went unverified against the DNA. TRBV21-1 is labeled a pseudogene. The CDR3 is 14 amino acids.